The sequence of this T cell receptor (beta chain) was determined in a study of blood T cell repertoires in COVID-19. The wider study: The United States, Italy and Spain supplied acute and convalescent COVID-19 samples. T cells, B-cell-depleted T cells, or PBMCs provided the cDNA or gDNA that served as material.

CDR3 length: 14 amino acids. Which cohort a participant joined came from the clinical history participants gave. Per the original data handling: Using reference gene primer amplification, nucleated cell counts were estimated. Produced via immunoSEQ multiplex PCR; TCRdb's table is partial and in-frame only. Clone size and V and J calls were adopted from that table, with D and trimming inferred from the DNA. This sample yields 150,000 to 200,000 clones, of which more than 75% are seen a single time; less than 1.5% belongs to the top ten. This TCR derives from a human donor with acute COVID-19. The donor label of this sample is uncertain. Sequenced sample: PBMCs or T cells enriched from blood (not recorded which). The chain joins TRBV1 to TRBJ2-2; TRBD2, as called in the table, went unchecked against the DNA. TRBV1 has pseudogene status. The CDR3 spells CTSILKPITGELFF. The CDR3, as DNA: TGCACCAGCATACTAAAACCGATCACCGGGGAGCTGTTTTTT.